This is a list of T cell receptor beta chains from one sample in a study of OX40 agonist ivuxolimab in advanced cancers. The assay was immunoSEQ multiplex PCR, and TCRdb's table has in-frame clones only and misses some. The sample includes tens of thousands of clones, around 90% of them seen just once. The starting material was CD4+ or CD8+ T cells sorted from blood, obtained in a trial of the OX40 agonist ivuxolimab. These receptors all stem from an adult with an advanced solid tumor such as melanoma, head and neck, liver or kidney cancer. Both conserved end residues are part of each CDR3. D genes are given only for firm matches. Size tells how often a clone was seen (once, few, many) or the class of an expanded clone, and some rows leave it out.

clone size: .; D gene: TRBD2; V gene: TRBV5-1; J gene: TRBJ2-7; CDR3 DNA: TGCGCCAGCAGCCCGACAGCGGGAGTCACCTACGAGCAGTACTTC; CDR3 protein: CASSPTAGVTYEQYF
clone size: .; D gene: TRBD2; V gene: TRBV5-4; J gene: TRBJ2-7; CDR3 DNA: TGTGCCAGCAGCTTGGGACTAGCGGGAGGCGAGCAGTACTTC; CDR3 protein: CASSLGLAGGEQYF
clone size: .; D gene: TRBD2; V gene: TRBV5-4; J gene: TRBJ2-1; CDR3 DNA: TGTGCCAGCAGCTTGGGCGCGGGAGGGCTCGGTGAGCAGTTCTTC; CDR3 protein: CASSLGAGGLGEQFF
clone size: .; D gene: .; V gene: TRBV5-4; J gene: TRBJ2-7; CDR3 DNA: TGTGCCAGCAGCCCCAACACGAACTACGAGCAGTACTTC; CDR3 protein: CASSPNTNYEQYF
clone size: once; D gene: .; V gene: TRBV27; J gene: TRBJ2-5; CDR3 DNA: TGTGCCAGCAGTCTCAGCGGGACAGCTATGTTGACCCAGTACTTC; CDR3 protein: CASSLSGTAMLTQYF
clone size: .; D gene: .; V gene: TRBV7-8; J gene: TRBJ1-5; CDR3 DNA: TGTGCCAGCAGTAGCCAAGGAGGGACGGCAGATCAGCCCCAGCATTTT; CDR3 protein: CASSSQGGTADQPQHF
clone size: .; D gene: TRBD2; V gene: TRBV7-9; J gene: TRBJ2-1; CDR3 DNA: TGTGCCAGCAGCGAGGGACTAGCGGGAGCCTACAATGAGCAGTTCTTC; CDR3 protein: CASSEGLAGAYNEQFF
clone size: .; D gene: .; V gene: TRBV18; J gene: TRBJ1-1; CDR3 DNA: TGTGCCAGCTCTTCCTTACCAATACCAGAGGGAGGTTTCACTGAAGCTTTCTTT; CDR3 protein: CASSSLPIPEGGFTEAFF
clone size: .; D gene: .; V gene: TRBV6-1; J gene: TRBJ2-7; CDR3 DNA: TGTGCCAGCAAGCCGGGACTTAAGGGCCACGAGCAGTACTTC; CDR3 protein: CASKPGLKGHEQYF
clone size: .; D gene: .; V gene: TRBV5-1; J gene: TRBJ2-7; CDR3 DNA: TGCGCCAGCAGCTGGGACCGCTCCTACGAGCAGTACTTC; CDR3 protein: CASSWDRSYEQYF
clone size: .; D gene: TRBD2; V gene: TRBV18; J gene: TRBJ2-1; CDR3 DNA: TGTGCCAGCTCACCCGGGGGGGCGACCTACAATGAGCAGTTCTTC; CDR3 protein: CASSPGGATYNEQFF